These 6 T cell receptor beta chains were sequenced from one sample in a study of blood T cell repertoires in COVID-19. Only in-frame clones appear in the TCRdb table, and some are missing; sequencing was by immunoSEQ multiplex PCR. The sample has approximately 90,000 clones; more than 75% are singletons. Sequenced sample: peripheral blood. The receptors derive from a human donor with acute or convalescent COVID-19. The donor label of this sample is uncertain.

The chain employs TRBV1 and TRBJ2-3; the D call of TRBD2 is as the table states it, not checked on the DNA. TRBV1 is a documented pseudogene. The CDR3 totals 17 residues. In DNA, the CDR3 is TGCACCAGCAGCCCAGAACTAGCGGGGATCTGCACAGATACGCAGTATTTT. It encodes CTSSPELAGICTDTQYF.

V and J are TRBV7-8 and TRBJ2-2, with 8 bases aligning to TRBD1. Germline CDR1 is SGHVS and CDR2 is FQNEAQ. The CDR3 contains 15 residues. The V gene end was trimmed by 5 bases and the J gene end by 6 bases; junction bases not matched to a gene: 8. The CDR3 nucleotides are TGTGCCAGCAGCCCCCGGGACAGGCCCCCCGGGGAGCTGTTTTTT. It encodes CASSPRDRPPGELFF.

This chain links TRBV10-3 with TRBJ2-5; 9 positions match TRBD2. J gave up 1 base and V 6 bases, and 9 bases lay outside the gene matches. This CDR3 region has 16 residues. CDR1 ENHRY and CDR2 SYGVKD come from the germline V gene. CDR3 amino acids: CAIRATSGRSQETQYF. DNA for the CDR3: TGTGCCATCAGAGCCACTAGCGGGCGATCCCAAGAGACCCAGTACTTC.

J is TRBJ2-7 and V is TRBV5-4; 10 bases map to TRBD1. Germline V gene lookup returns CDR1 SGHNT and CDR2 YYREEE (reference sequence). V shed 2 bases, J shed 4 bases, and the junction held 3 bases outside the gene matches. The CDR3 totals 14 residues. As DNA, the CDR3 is TGTGCCAGCAGCTTCGGGACAGGGGTTTACGAGCAGTACTTC. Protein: CASSFGTGVYEQYF.

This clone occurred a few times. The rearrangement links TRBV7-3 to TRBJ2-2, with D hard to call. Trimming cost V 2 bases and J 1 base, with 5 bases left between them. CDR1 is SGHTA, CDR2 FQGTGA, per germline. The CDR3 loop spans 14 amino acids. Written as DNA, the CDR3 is TGTGCCAGCAGCTTAGTTCAGAACACCGGGGAGCTGTTTTTT. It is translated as CASSLVQNTGELFF.

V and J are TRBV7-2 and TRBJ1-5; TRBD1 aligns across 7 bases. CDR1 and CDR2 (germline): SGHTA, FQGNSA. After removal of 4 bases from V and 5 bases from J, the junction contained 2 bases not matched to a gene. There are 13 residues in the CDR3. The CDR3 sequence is CASSSTGDQPQHF. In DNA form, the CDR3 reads TGTGCCAGCAGCTCTACAGGGGATCAGCCCCAGCATTTT.